This TCR beta chain was captured in a study of human T cells and chemical hapten exposure. TCRdb processed the RACE reads anew with MiXCR; each CDR3 protein has one entry. The sample gives more than 55,000 distinct CDR3 sequences, 9.5% to 10% of which show up once; about 8.9% is in the top ten. The table lists this clonotype with a few counts. Time point meaning: pre-sensitization, week 0. Regarding treatment: therapeutic diphenylcyclopropenone sensitization with weekly scalp DPC. Germline CDR1 is SGHKS and CDR2 is YYEKEE (reference sequence). Deletions cut 5 bases from V and 4 bases from J, with 11 bases between. The CDR3 is made up of 13 amino acids.

The TCR comes from a man between 40 and 49 years old with alopecia areata. Some clones in this sample may be carry-over from other donors' samples. The chain has TRBV5-5 and TRBJ2-3; D remains unclear. Sequencing used whole blood, obtained in connection with sensitization to the hapten diphenylcyclopropenone (DPC). The CDR3 protein is CASSFTGSDTQYF. CDR3 coding DNA: TGTGCCAGCAGTTTCACCGGGTCAGATACGCAGTATTTT.